This T cell receptor beta chain originates from a study of blood T cell repertoires in COVID-19. Study-level background: Whether acute or convalescent, the COVID-19 samples came from the United States, Italy and Spain. Sources were T cells, B-cell-depleted T cells, or PBMCs; the material itself was cDNA or gDNA.

In the study's own analysis: Using reference gene primer amplification, nucleated cell counts were estimated. This table comes from immunoSEQ multiplex PCR, and its TCRdb copy is limited to in-frame clones, with some not included. From that table come the V and J calls and clone size; the DNA was used to work out D and trimming. The table records hundreds of thousands of clones, 70% to 90% of them present only once. V lost 3 bases to trimming and J lost 0 bases, with 9 bases between them. The CDR3 spans 15 residues. Germline V gene sequence: CDR1 LGHNA, CDR2 YNFKEQ. This clone was seen a few times. What was sequenced was peripheral blood. The chain uses TRBV4-2 and TRBJ1-5; D is perhaps TRBD1 (5 bases). The receptor was derived from a woman between 25 and 40 years old with active or convalescent COVID-19. The CDR3 loop reads CASSQPGISNQPQHF. The CDR3 region has the DNA TGTGCCAGCAGCCAGCCAGGGATTAGCAATCAGCCCCAGCATTTT.